The 2 T cell receptor beta chains reported below all come from one sample, sequenced in a study of beta chain features in type 1 diabetes. Reverse transcribing all isolated RNA meant expressed TCRB transcripts were sequenced. Data came from immunoSEQ multiplex PCR; TCRdb stores just in-frame clones and leaves some out. The sample lists hundreds of thousands of clones; approximately 15% were seen once. These receptors' targets are unknown. Study-level points and caveats: Shorter TCRB CDR3s, moderately but significantly so, marked every one of the four CD4+ subsets in Type 1 diabetes patients.

Input material: naive CD4+ T cells from blood. These receptors all come from a man between 25 and 39 years old with type 1 diabetes.

This clone appeared a few times. Additional DNA sequences in this sample encode the identical CDR3. The CDR3: CASSFSAYEQYF. In DNA form, the CDR3 reads TGTGCCAGCAGCTTCTCGGCCTACGAGCAGTACTTC. The chain employs TRBV7-9 and TRBJ2-7; D call uncertain. The germline CDR1 and CDR2 sequences are SEHNR and FQNEAQ (reference sequence). The CDR3 spans 12 residues. Trimming removed 3 bases from V and 2 bases from J, with 5 bases in between.

The chain employs TRBV18 and TRBJ1-5, with 8 bases fitting TRBD1. V shed 4 bases and J 7 bases; nucleotides not matched to a gene: 6. CDR1 is KGHSH, CDR2 LQKENI, per germline. This CDR3 is built from 14 residues. This CDR3 is CASSRAGGDQPQHF. Here the CDR3 DNA reads TGTGCCAGCTCACGCGCAGGGGGCGACCAGCCCCAGCATTTT.